This entry describes one TCR beta chain. Its antigen is as yet unknown. The PCR contained 60 Vbeta and 13 Jbeta primers. This table comes from immunoSEQ multiplex PCR, and its TCRdb copy is limited to in-frame clones, with some not included. The sample lists some 130,000 clones, around three quarters occurring once. The data were taken from a study of cytomegalovirus exposure and HLA in healthy donors. About the study: An analysis done earlier identified almost 120 million unique TCR beta sequences from about 180 million T cells.

The CDR3 runs 17 residues. Germline V gives CDR1 SGDLS, CDR2 YYNGEE. Deletions cut 3 bases from V and 0 bases from J, with 16 bases between. Study conclusions and caveats: Follow-up analysis later connected one missense variant in DCLRE1C with trimming of TCR beta V- and J-genes. Most sequenced TCRs were rare (though some public TCRs occurred in many donors).

The receptor's source is a woman between 50 and 59 years old in good health and CMV-seronegative. V gene TRBV9 combines with J gene TRBJ1-3; weak D call: TRBD1 (6 bases). The sample was PBMCs. This CDR3 is CASSGVLGHGSGNTIYF. CDR3 DNA: TGTGCCAGCAGCGGGGTTTTGGGACACGGCTCTGGAAACACCATATATTTT.